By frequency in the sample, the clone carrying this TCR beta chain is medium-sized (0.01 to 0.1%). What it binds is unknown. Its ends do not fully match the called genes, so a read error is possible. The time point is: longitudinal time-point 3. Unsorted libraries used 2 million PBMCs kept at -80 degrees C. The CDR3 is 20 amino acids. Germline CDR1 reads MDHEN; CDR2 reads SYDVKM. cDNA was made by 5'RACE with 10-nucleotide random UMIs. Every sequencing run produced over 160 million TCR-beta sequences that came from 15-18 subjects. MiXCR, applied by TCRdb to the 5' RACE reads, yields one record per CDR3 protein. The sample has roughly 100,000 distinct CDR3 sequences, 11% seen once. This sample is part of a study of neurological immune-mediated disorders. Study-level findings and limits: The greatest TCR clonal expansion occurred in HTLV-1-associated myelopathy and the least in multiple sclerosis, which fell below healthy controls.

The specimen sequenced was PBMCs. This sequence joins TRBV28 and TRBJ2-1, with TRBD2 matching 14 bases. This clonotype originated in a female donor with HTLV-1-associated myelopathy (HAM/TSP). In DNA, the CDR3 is TGTGCCAGCAGTTTATTGGGACTAGCGGGGGCGAACGCTAATTACAATGACCAGTTCTTC. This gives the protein CASSLLGLAGANANYNDQFF. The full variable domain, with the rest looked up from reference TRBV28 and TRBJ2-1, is DVKVTQSSRYLVKRTGEKVFLECVQDMDHENMFWYRQDPGLGLRLIYFSYDVKMKEKGDIPEGYSVSREKKERFSLILESASTNQTSMYLCASSLLGLAGANANYNDQFFGPGTRLTVL.